This TCR beta chain stems from a study of human T cells and chemical hapten exposure (dated by TCRdb to the early 2020s). Study-level background: For sensitization, 2% DPC in acetone was applied to a roughly 2 cm by roughly 2 cm area of upper inner arm skin. Patients additionally received weekly therapeutic DPC doses to the scalp throughout the approximately 22-week study period. Patch tests used Finn chambers with 0.01% DPC on the upper back, scored after 6 days by International Contact Dermatitis Research Group standards. The patient cohort, mostly female, included alopecia areata with under or over 50% scalp involvement, alopecia totalis and alopecia universalis. Libraries were pooled for sequencing, and variation in per-sample TCR yields was attributed mainly to small differences in library volumes within the pool. This study followed changes in the peripheral blood TCR repertoire in vivo during primary and secondary sensitization of alopecia patients to the hapten diphenylcyclopropenone (DPC). Blood was sampled from patients pre-sensitization (week 0) and at 2, 6 and about 24 weeks after DPC sensitization. About 30 alopecia patients provided blood for TCR sequencing at one to four time points (pre-sensitization, 2, 6 and 24 weeks). Overall study outcomes, separate from this receptor: Patch test score was positively correlated with the number of PT1 expanded TCRs, with significance at thresholds 8, 16 and 32 but not at 4. Because all patients had alopecia, a presumed autoimmune disease, the immune response of the patients might differ from that of healthy individuals. No change with DPC sensitization was found in the number of TCRs above 1 in 1000 frequency, and no evidence of global repertoire structure alterations was found. After repeated subsampling, the strength of the expansion versus patch-test correlation and the threshold at which it became significant changed. Expanded TCRs formed significantly more large CDR3 similarity clusters than pre-sensitization or healthy control sets, consistent with antigen-driven responses.

To prepare the library, RACE was applied. The listed sequencing device is NextSeq 500. During library preparation, unique molecular identifiers were attached to individual cDNA molecules so that TCRs could be counted in a quantitative, reproducible way. For every blood RNA sample, sequencing covered both the TCR alpha and TCR beta chains. In the authors' own workflow: The median number of TCRs per sample was 85,000 to 100,000, ranging from about 20,000 to 750,000. The Decombinator software suite was used to annotate the V, J and CDR3 of the TCR reads. Every sample was subsampled to the same number of TCRs (28,000) for the PS versus PT1 abundance plots. TCRs were defined as expanded if absent before sensitization and observed at least eight times at the 2-week time point. TCRdb reprocessed the public reads (quality trimming at Q25 with fastp, clone calling with MiXCR) and kept in-frame beta chains. Every distinct CDR3 protein forms one entry, paired with its most common genes and DNA. The V and J calls here are based on TCRdb, not the publication. The sample records some 110,000 distinct CDR3 sequences, 12% of which are singletons. The leading ten clones occupy about 1.4% of the sample.

The CDR3 goes from the cysteine to the phenylalanine over 13 residues. Only CDR3 DNA is held: 39 bases, read in frame from base 1. From the germline V gene, CDR1 is MDHEN and CDR2 is SYDVKM. Between the V and J ends, shortened by 5 bases and 2 bases respectively, the junction contains 9 bases. A note on this clonotype: Which antigen it targets is not known. Qualities for individual bases were not recorded, and no much larger clone is one base off.

The intended sense of this specimen's time point label: patch test 1, 2 weeks after DPC sensitization. The treatment or condition label here, explained by the study, means: therapeutic diphenylcyclopropenone sensitization with weekly scalp DPC. At each patch-test visit, blood was drawn before the patch test was applied. Patients were eligible if aged 18 to 70, diagnosed with alopecia and judged suitable for DPC therapy, and pregnant patients were excluded. Total RNA was isolated from unfractionated whole blood collected in Tempus Blood RNA tubes. The chain was built from TRBV28 and TRBJ1-1, with no D gene named confidently. Sequences were derived from whole blood, sampled in connection with sensitization to the hapten diphenylcyclopropenone (DPC). The TCR was taken from a woman aged 50 to 65 with alopecia areata. Some clones in this sample may be carry-over from other donors' samples. The CDR3: CASSARVNTEAFF. In nucleotide form, the sequence is TGTGCCAGCAGTGCGAGAGTAAACACTGAAGCTTTCTTT.